The sequence of this T cell receptor beta chain was determined in a study of T-cell memory formation after mild COVID-19. General study findings and limits: Pre-infection memory carried some responding clones, suggesting that cross-reactive memory joined. The CD4+ clones that contracted clustered mainly within CM and EM, and the CD8+ clones concentrated in EMRA. Day 15 to 85 contracting clones showed balanced CD4/CD8; later expanders leaned CD4+.

A word on this clonotype: Its antigen is undetermined.

A single record per CDR3 protein comes from TCRdb applying MiXCR to the 5' RACE reads. The sample lists around 300,000 distinct CDR3 sequences, 13% occurring once. Trimming took 1 base from V and 7 from J, leaving 4 bases between them. Germline CDR1 reads LGHDT; CDR2 reads YNNKEL (reference sequence). The CDR3 is 11 amino acids. The V call is TRBV3-1, the J call TRBJ2-5; D is ambiguous. This sequence was found in a man in his late teens or twenties who had mild COVID-19 (a few samples of this study predate the infection). Cell type and time point are not known. Sequenced: PBMCs or a T cell subset sorted from them (not recorded which). The CDR3 DNA reads TGTGCCAGCAGCCAAGCGGTGACCCAGTACTTC. The encoded protein is CASSQAVTQYF.